The text below deals with one T cell receptor beta chain. Its target is not known. TCRdb keeps only in-frame clones here, not all; method: immunoSEQ multiplex PCR. The table shows 110,000 to 150,000 clones, with approximately 86% occurring only once. This sample was taken from a study of T cell responses to AZD1222 COVID-19 vaccine. Study observations and caveats: Unmutated variant regions are reportedly targeted by nearly half of spike-specific TCRs. Repertoires in all cases were sampled only once the peak T cell response had passed.

The V and J ends lost 7 bases and 7 bases respectively, with 11 bases between them. CDR1 is MNHEY, CDR2 SMNVEV, per germline (reference sequence). The length of the CDR3 is 12 residues. The TCR was taken from an adult in good health. The chain links TRBV27 to TRBJ1-5; D gene uncertain. The source was peripheral blood, collected on day 0 of AZD1222 vaccination. The CDR3 bases are TGTGCCAGCAAATCCGGAGGCCAGCCCCAGCATTTT. This encodes CASKSGGQPQHF.